This TCR beta chain derives from a study of blood T cell repertoires in COVID-19. Study as a whole: PBMCs, B-cell-depleted T cells, or T cells were the source of the cDNA or gDNA that made up the material.

Measured with immunoSEQ multiplex PCR; TCRdb has only the in-frame clones, and not every one. The table shows just over 90,000 clones, with 90% occurring only once. The length of the CDR3 is 14 residues. Germline CDR1 and CDR2: SGHAT and FQNNGV. V was clipped by 6 bases and J by 6 bases; unmatched bases: 8. The source of this sequence is a human donor with active COVID-19. The donor label of this sample is uncertain. The chain has TRBV11-2 and TRBJ1-1; 9 nucleotides agree with TRBD1. Sequencing was carried out using peripheral blood. CDR3 coding DNA: TGTGCCAGCAGTTCCGACAGGGGGTTCGCTGAAGCTTTCTTT. It yields the protein CASSSDRGFAEAFF.